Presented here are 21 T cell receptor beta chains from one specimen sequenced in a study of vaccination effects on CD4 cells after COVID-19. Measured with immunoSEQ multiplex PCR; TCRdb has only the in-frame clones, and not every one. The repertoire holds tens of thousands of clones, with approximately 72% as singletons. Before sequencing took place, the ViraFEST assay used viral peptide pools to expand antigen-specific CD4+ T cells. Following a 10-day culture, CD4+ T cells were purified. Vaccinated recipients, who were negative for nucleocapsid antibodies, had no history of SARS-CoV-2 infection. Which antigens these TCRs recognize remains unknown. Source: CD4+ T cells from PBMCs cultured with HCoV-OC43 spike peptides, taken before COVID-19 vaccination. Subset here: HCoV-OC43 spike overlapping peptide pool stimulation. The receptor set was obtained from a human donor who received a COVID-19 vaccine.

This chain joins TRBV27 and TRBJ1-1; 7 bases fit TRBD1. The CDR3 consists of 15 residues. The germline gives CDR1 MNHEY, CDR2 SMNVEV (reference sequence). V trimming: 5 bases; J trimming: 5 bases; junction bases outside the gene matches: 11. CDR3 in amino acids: CASSPKTGMRTEAFF. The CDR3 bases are TGTGCCAGCAGTCCAAAGACAGGGATGAGAACTGAAGCTTTCTTT.

The CDR3: CASRKPGAGDLGAFF. The CDR3 DNA reads as TGCGCCAGCAGAAAGCCCGGGGCAGGGGATCTGGGAGCTTTCTTT. The V gene is TRBV4-1, the J gene TRBJ1-1; D is perhaps TRBD1 (6 bases). V lost 6 bases and J lost 10, with 24 bases in between. Per germline, CDR1 MGHRA and CDR2 YSYEKL. The CDR3 has 15 residues.

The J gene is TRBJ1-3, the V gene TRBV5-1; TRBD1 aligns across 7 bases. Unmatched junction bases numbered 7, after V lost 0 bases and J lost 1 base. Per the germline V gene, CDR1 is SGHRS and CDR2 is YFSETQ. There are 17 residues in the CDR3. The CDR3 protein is CASSLGDRADSGNTIYF. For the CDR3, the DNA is TGCGCCAGCAGCTTGGGAGACAGGGCGGATTCTGGAAACACCATATATTTT.

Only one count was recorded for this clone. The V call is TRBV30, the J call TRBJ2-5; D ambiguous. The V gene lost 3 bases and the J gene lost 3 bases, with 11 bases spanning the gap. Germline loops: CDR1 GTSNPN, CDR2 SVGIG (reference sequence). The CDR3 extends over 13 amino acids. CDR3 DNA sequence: TGTGCCTGGAGCTCGACACTAAAAGAGACCCAGTACTTC. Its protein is CAWSSTLKETQYF.

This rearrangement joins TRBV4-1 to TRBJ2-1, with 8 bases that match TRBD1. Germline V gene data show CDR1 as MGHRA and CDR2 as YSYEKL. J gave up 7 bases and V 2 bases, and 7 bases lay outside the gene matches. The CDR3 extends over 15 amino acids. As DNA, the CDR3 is TGCGCCAGCAGCCAACCGGGACAGGTTCTTAATGAGCAGTTCTTC. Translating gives CASSQPGQVLNEQFF.

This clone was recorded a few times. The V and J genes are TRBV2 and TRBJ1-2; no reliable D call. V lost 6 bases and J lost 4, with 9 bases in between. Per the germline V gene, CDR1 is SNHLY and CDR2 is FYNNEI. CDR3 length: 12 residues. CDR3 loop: CASSGDGYGYTF. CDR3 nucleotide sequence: TGTGCCAGCAGCGGTGACGGCTATGGCTACACCTTC.

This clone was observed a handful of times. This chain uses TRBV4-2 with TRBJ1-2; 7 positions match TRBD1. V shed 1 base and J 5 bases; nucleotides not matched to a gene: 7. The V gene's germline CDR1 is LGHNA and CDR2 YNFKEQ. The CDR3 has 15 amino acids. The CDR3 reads CASSQATGQTYGYTF. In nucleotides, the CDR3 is TGTGCCAGCAGCCAAGCTACGGGACAGACGTATGGCTACACCTTC.

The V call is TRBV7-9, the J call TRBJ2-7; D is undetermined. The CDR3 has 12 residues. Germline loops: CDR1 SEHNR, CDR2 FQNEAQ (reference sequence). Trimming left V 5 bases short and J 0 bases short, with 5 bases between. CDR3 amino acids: CASSPSSYEQYV. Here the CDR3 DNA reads TGTGCCAGCAGCCCCAGCTCCTACGAGCAGTACGTC.

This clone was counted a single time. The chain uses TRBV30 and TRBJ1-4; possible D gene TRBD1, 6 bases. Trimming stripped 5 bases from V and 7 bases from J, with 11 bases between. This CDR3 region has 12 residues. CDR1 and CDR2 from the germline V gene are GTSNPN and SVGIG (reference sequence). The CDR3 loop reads CAWDRPGEKLFF. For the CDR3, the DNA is TGTGCCTGGGACAGGCCAGGTGAAAAACTGTTTTTT.

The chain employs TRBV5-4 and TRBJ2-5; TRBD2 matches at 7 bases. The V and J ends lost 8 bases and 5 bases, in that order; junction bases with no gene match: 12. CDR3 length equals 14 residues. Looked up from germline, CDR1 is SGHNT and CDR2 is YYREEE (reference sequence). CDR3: CASRRLGEGETQYF. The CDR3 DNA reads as TGTGCCAGTCGGCGTTTGGGGGAGGGGGAGACCCAGTACTTC. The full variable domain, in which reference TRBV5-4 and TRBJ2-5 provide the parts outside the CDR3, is ETGVTQSPTHLIKTRGQQVTLRCSSQSGHNTVSWYQQALGQGPQFIFQYYREEENGRGNFPPRFSGLQFPNYSSELNVNALELDDSALYLCASRRLGEGETQYFGPGTRLLVL.

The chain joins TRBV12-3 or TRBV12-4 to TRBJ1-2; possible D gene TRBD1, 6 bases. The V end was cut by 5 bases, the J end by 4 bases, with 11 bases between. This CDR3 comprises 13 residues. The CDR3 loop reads CASSRSGAYGYTF. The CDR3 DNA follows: TGTGCCAGCAGTAGGTCGGGGGCCTATGGCTACACCTTC.

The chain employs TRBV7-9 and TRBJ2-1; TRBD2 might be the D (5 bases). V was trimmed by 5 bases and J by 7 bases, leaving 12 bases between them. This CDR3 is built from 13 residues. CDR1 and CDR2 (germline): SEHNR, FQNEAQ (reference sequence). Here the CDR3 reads CASSQLVLNEQFF. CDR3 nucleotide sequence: TGTGCCAGCAGCCAACTAGTTCTAAATGAGCAGTTCTTC. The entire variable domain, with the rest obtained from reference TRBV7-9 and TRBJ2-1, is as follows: DTGVSQNPRHKITKRGQNVTFRCDPISEHNRLYWYRQTLGQGPEFLTYFQNEAQLEKSRLLSDRFSAERPKGSFSTLEIQRTEQGDSAMYLCASSQLVLNEQFFGPGTRLTVL.

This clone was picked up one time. The CDR3 DNA reads TGTGCCAGCAGTCCCTCTTTAGTGAGGGCCGGTGGCTACACCTTC. Its translation is CASSPSLVRAGGYTF. The V call is TRBV28, the J call TRBJ1-2; D is uncertain. The V gene lost 5 bases and the J gene lost 7 bases, with 20 bases spanning the gap. The CDR3 has 15 residues. Germline CDR1 and CDR2: MDHEN and SYDVKM.

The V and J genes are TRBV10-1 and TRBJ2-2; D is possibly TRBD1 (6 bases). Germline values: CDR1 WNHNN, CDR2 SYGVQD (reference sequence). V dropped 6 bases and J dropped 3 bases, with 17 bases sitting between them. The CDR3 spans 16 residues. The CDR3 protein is CASRGDTPGDTGELFF. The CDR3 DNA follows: TGCGCCAGCAGAGGGGACACTCCTGGGGACACCGGGGAGCTGTTTTTT.

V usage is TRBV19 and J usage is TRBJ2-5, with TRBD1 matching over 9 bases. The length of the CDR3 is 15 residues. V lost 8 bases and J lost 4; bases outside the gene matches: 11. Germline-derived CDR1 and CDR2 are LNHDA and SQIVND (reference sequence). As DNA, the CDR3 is TGTGCCAGTGCAGCACGAGGGACAGGGATAGAGACCCAGTACTTC. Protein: CASAARGTGIETQYF.

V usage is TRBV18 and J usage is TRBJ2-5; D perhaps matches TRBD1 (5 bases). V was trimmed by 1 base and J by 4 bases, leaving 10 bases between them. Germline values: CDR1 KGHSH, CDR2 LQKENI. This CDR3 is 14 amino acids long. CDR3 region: CASSPRGAGETQYF. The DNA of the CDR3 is TGTGCCAGCTCACCACGTGGGGCAGGAGAGACCCAGTACTTC.

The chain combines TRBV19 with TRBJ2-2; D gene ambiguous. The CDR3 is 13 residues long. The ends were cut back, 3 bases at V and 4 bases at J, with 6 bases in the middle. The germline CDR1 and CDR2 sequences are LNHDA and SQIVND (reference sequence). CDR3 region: CASSMTGTGELFF. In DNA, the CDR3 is TGTGCCAGTAGTATGACGGGCACCGGGGAGCTGTTTTTT.

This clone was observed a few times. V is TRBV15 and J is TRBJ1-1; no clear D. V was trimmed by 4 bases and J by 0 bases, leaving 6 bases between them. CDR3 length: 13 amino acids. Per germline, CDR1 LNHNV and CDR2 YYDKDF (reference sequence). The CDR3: CATSTELNTEAFF. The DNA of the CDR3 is TGTGCCACCAGCACTGAGTTGAACACTGAAGCTTTCTTT.

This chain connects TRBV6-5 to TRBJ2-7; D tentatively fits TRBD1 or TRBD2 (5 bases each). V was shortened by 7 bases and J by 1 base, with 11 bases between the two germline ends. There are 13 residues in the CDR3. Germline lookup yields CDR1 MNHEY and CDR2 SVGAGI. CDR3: CASTGALSYEQYV. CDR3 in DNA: TGTGCCAGCACCGGGGCTCTATCCTACGAGCAGTACGTC.

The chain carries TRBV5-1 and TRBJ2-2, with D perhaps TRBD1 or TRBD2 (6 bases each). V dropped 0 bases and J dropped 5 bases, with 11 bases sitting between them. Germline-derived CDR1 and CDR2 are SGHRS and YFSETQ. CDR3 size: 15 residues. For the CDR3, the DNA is TGCGCCAGCAGCTTGGTTACAGGGAGGACCGGGGAGCTGTTTTTT. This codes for CASSLVTGRTGELFF. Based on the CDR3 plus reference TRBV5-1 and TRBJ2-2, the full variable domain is KAGVTQTPRYLIKTRGQQVTLSCSPISGHRSVSWYQQTPGQGLQFLFEYFSETQRNKGNFPGRFSGRQFSNSRSEMNVSTLELGDSALYLCASSLVTGRTGELFFGEGSRLTVL.

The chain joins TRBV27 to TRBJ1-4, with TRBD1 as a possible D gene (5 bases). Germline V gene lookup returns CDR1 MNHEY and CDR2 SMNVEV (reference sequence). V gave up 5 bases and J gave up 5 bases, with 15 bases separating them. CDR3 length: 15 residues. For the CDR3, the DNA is TGTGCCAGCAGTGCCTATGACAGCACAAATGAAAAACTGTTTTTT. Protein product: CASSAYDSTNEKLFF.